The 19 T cell receptor beta chains in this list originate from one sample, sequenced in a study of blood T cells in healthy people across ages. PCR was performed a second time for about 6 to 12 cycles using a sample-barcoded 5' primer and a J-beta primer mix. One entry per CDR3 protein results from TCRdb running MiXCR on the 5' RACE reads. The repertoire holds some 1.4 million distinct CDR3 sequences, with about 43% as singletons. Material: blood. The source of these receptors is a woman in her late teens or twenties in good health.

This clonotype was found a few times. The chain is built from TRBV27 and TRBJ2-4; 11 bases agree with TRBD2. The CDR3 has 16 amino acids. The V segment lost 6 bases and the J segment 0 bases; nucleotides outside the gene matches: 4. Germline V gives CDR1 MNHEY, CDR2 SMNVEV (reference sequence). The CDR3, as DNA: TGTGCCAGCAGAGTAACTAGCGGGGGAGCCAAAAACATTCAGTACTTC. Amino acids: CASRVTSGGAKNIQYF.

The chain combines TRBV30 with TRBJ1-2; 9 positions agree with TRBD1. The CDR3 covers 14 residues. From germline, CDR1 is GTSNPN and CDR2 SVGIG (reference sequence). J gave up 4 bases and V 0 bases, and 3 bases lay outside the gene matches. The CDR3 nucleotides are TGTGCCTGGAGTGTCGACAGGGGGGCCTATGGCTACACCTTC. Its protein is CAWSVDRGAYGYTF.

This chain uses TRBV2 with TRBJ1-2; D not resolved. V lost 8 bases to trimming and J lost 8 bases, with 15 bases between them. From germline, CDR1 is SNHLY and CDR2 FYNNEI. The CDR3 has 12 residues. The CDR3 region is CASRASGWGYTF. CDR3 sequence (DNA): TGTGCCAGCCGCGCTTCGGGTTGGGGCTACACCTTC.

The rearrangement uses TRBV10-3 and TRBJ1-2; D not certain. V lost 3 bases and J lost 0, with 8 bases in between. The V gene's germline CDR1 is ENHRY and CDR2 SYGVKD. The CDR3 covers 14 residues. The CDR3 nucleotides are TGTGCCATCAGTGATGGGCAGACTAACTATGGCTACACCTTC. Translating it yields CAISDGQTNYGYTF.

This clonotype has more than one count but fewer than ten. This chain uses TRBV5-1 with TRBJ1-3; no reliable D call. The V gene's germline CDR1 is SGHRS and CDR2 YFSETQ. The CDR3 is made up of 16 amino acids. The ends were cut back, 0 bases at V and 0 bases at J, with 10 bases in the middle. The CDR3 is CASSLDLAVSGNTIYF. CDR3 nucleotides: TGCGCCAGCAGCTTGGATCTGGCCGTCTCTGGAAACACCATATATTTT. The full variable domain, rest sourced from reference TRBV5-1 and TRBJ1-3, is KAGVTQTPRYLIKTRGQQVTLSCSPISGHRSVSWYQQTPGQGLQFLFEYFSETQRNKGNFPGRFSGRQFSNSRSEMNVSTLELGDSALYLCASSLDLAVSGNTIYFGEGSWLTVV.

This clonotype was counted between two and nine times. In DNA, the CDR3 is TGTGCCAGCAGCGGACAGGGTTGGGGTCAGCCCCAGCATTTT. This sequence encodes CASSGQGWGQPQHF. This chain joins TRBV3-1 and TRBJ1-5, with 8 bases aligning to TRBD1. With V trimmed by 5 bases and J by 6 bases, 6 bases remained unmatched. The CDR3 runs 14 residues. CDR1 is LGHDT and CDR2 is YNNKEL in the germline V gene (reference sequence).

V gene TRBV5-5 combines with J gene TRBJ1-2; 10 nucleotides agree with TRBD1. The CDR3 loop spans 13 amino acids. Germline lookup yields CDR1 SGHKS and CDR2 YYEKEE (reference sequence). With 3 bases clipped from V and 6 bases from J, the junction kept 2 bases outside the gene matches. For the CDR3, the DNA is TGTGCCAGCAGCTGGGGGACAGGGGATGGCTACACCTTC. It yields the protein CASSWGTGDGYTF.

This rearrangement joins TRBV5-1 to TRBJ1-6, with D unclear. V lost 4 bases, J lost 5 bases, and 13 bases lay in between. The CDR3 is 15 residues long. Per the germline V gene, CDR1 is SGHRS and CDR2 is YFSETQ. The CDR3 spells CASSTGGTDNSPLHF. CDR3 nucleotides: TGCGCCAGCAGCACGGGAGGCACGGATAATTCACCCCTCCACTTT.

The CDR3 is CASYSGSSYNEQYF. The CDR3 DNA follows: TGCGCCAGCTATAGCGGAAGCTCCTACAATGAGCAGTACTTC. The genes are TRBV5-1 and TRBJ2-7, with D possibly being TRBD2 (6 bases). Germline loops: CDR1 SGHRS, CDR2 YFSETQ. The ends were cut back, 7 bases at V and 7 bases at J, with 21 bases in the middle. The CDR3 runs 14 residues.

The rearrangement links TRBV27 to TRBJ2-5; 10 positions agree with TRBD2. After removal of 6 bases from V and 11 bases from J, the junction contained 15 bases not matched to a gene. This CDR3 spans 15 amino acids. Per germline, CDR1 MNHEY and CDR2 SMNVEV (reference sequence). The CDR3 nucleotides are TGTGCCAGCAGCATAGCGGGGGGCGCCGCCAATGAGCAGTACTTC. Translation gives CASSIAGGAANEQYF.

The V call is TRBV5-1, the J call TRBJ2-7, with unresolved D. The J call could be wrong; TRBJ2-5 is a better fit for the DNA end. Germline V gene sequence: CDR1 SGHRS, CDR2 YFSETQ. The CDR3 sequence is 14 residues long. In DNA form, the CDR3 reads TGCGCCAGCAGCCCTATTCCAGGAGCCGAGACCCAGTACTTC. It is translated as CASSPIPGAETQYF.

The chain combines TRBV20-1 with TRBJ2-7; 10 bases agree with TRBD2. CDR1 DFQATT and CDR2 SNEGSKA come from the germline V gene (reference sequence). The ends lost 3 bases at V and 4 bases at J; junction bases unmatched: 12. This CDR3 has 16 amino acids. As DNA, the CDR3 is TGCAGTGCTAGCCCCGTTGGCCTAGCGGGAGTTTACGAGCAGTACTTC. This codes for CSASPVGLAGVYEQYF.

The chain links TRBV27 to TRBJ2-1, with 7 bases matching TRBD2. Germline CDR1 is MNHEY and CDR2 is SMNVEV (reference sequence). CDR3 length equals 15 residues. Unmatched junction bases numbered 7, after V lost 6 bases and J lost 2 bases. CDR3: CASRYGLGAYNEQFF. The CDR3 bases are TGTGCCAGCAGGTACGGACTAGGGGCCTACAATGAGCAGTTCTTC.

As concerns this clonotype: No conserved phenylalanine or tryptophan is present at the end of the CDR3, so a read error is the likely explanation. The chain joins TRBV20-1 to TRBJ2-3; D might be TRBD1 or TRBD2, each matching 5 bases. V was cut by 7 bases and J by 1 base, with 15 bases left in between. This CDR3 comprises 14 residues. Germline lookup yields CDR1 DFQATT and CDR2 SNEGSKA (reference sequence). CDR3 loop: CSVVGGVGTDTQYV. Written as DNA, the CDR3 is TGCAGTGTCGTTGGGGGAGTAGGCACAGATACGCAGTATGTT.

The chain has TRBV12-3 or TRBV12-4 and TRBJ2-3, with a tentative D call TRBD2 (7 bases). Trimming cost V 2 bases and J 3 bases, with 30 bases left between them. The CDR3 loop spans 21 amino acids. Written as DNA, the CDR3 is TGTGCCAGCAGTTTAAGGGCTCTACTAGCGATGGGCCTCCAGGGGACAGATACGCAGTATTTT. Translating it yields CASSLRALLAMGLQGTDTQYF.

The genes are TRBV5-1 and TRBJ2-3; TRBD2 matches 8 bases. The CDR3 sequence is 17 residues long. Germline V gives CDR1 SGHRS, CDR2 YFSETQ. The J segment lost 4 bases and the V segment lost 2 bases, leaving 12 bases of the junction unmatched. The CDR3 region is CASSFKRENSFPDTQYF. In DNA, the CDR3 is TGCGCCAGCAGCTTCAAGCGGGAGAACAGTTTTCCAGATACGCAGTATTTT.

V is TRBV7-9 and J is TRBJ2-6, with TRBD1 identical over 8 bases. CDR1 is SEHNR and CDR2 is FQNEAQ in the germline V gene (reference sequence). The ends lost 5 bases at V and 2 bases at J; junction bases unmatched: 8. The CDR3 runs 17 residues. The CDR3 loop is CASSLRTGWAGANVLTF. CDR3 bases: TGTGCCAGCAGCCTCCGGACAGGGTGGGCTGGGGCCAACGTCCTGACTTTC.

In this sample, this clonotype turned up a few times. The J gene is TRBJ2-5, the V gene TRBV19; 12 bases are shared with TRBD1. The ends lost 4 bases at V and 4 bases at J; junction bases unmatched: 13. This CDR3 has 18 amino acids. Per germline, CDR1 LNHDA and CDR2 SQIVND (reference sequence). For the CDR3, the DNA is TGTGCCAGTAGTAGTCCCGGGACAGGGGGCGTACAGGGAGAGACCCAGTACTTC. It codes for CASSSPGTGGVQGETQYF.

In its sample, this clonotype was seen once. The J gene is TRBJ2-5, the V gene TRBV5-4; D possibly corresponds to TRBD2 (5 bases). In germline, CDR1 is SGHNT, CDR2 YYREEE (reference sequence). Deletions cut 1 base from V and 0 bases from J, with 10 bases between. This CDR3 region has 15 residues. The CDR3 region is CASSLTRGYQETQYF. CDR3 sequence (DNA): TGTGCCAGCAGCTTGACAAGAGGGTACCAAGAGACCCAGTACTTC.